These 22 T cell receptor beta chains share one sample of origin, sequenced in a study of cytomegalovirus exposure and HLA in healthy donors (TCRdb year 2017). The library came from the immunoSEQ multiplex PCR assay. For the multiplex PCR, a mixture combining 60 forward primers for TCR Vbeta segments and 13 reverse primers for TCR Jbeta segments was used. Held by TCRdb, this immuneACCESS table contains in-frame sequences only and omits some clones. Under half of the omission traces to an unresolved V gene where checked; the cause of the rest is unknown. The sample profile shows 120,000 or so clones; around three quarters of them were found once. Roughly 1.2% of the sample is taken by the ten largest. The sequenced sample consisted of PBMCs. These receptors were taken from a female donor in good health and CMV-seronegative.

The chain recombines TRBV27 with TRBJ2-7; 13 bases are shared with TRBD2. The CDR3 consists of 16 residues. In germline, CDR1 is MNHEY, CDR2 SMNVEV (reference sequence). V was pared by 5 bases and J by 2 bases, with 6 bases of the junction left unmatched. CDR3 protein: CASSRGLAGAAYEQYF. CDR3 in DNA: TGTGCCAGCAGTCGCGGACTAGCGGGGGCTGCCTACGAGCAGTACTTC.

The chain joins TRBV5-5 to TRBJ2-2, with a weak D call TRBD2 (5 bases). CDR3 length equals 17 residues. Trimming took off 1 base at V and 9 bases at J, with 22 bases between the two ends. Germline CDR1 and CDR2: SGHKS and YYEKEE (reference sequence). CDR3 region: CASSLTAAATRRRELFF. DNA of the CDR3: TGTGCCAGCAGCTTGACAGCGGCAGCGACGAGGCGTCGGGAGCTGTTTTTT. The whole variable domain, remainder taken from reference TRBV5-5 and TRBJ2-2, is DAGVTQSPTHLIKTRGQQVTLRCSPISGHKSVSWYQQVLGQGPQFIFQYYEKEERGRGNFPDRFSARQFPNYSSELNVNALLLGDSALYLCASSLTAAATRRRELFFGEGSRLTVL.

CDR3: CASSLGRRAGVPDTQYF. Here the CDR3 DNA reads TGTGCCAGCAGCTTGGGTAGACGAGCGGGAGTTCCAGATACGCAGTATTTT. This sequence joins TRBV11-3 and TRBJ2-3, with TRBD2 identical over 8 bases. The CDR3 covers 17 residues. Germline V gene sequence: CDR1 SGHNT, CDR2 YENEEA. Trimming took 3 bases from V and 4 from J; bases not matched to a gene: 12.

The gene calls are TRBV6-1 and TRBJ1-5; a possible D gene is TRBD1 (5 bases). The germline V gene has CDR1 MNHNS and CDR2 SASEGT. V lost 8 bases and J lost 3, with 14 bases in between. The CDR3 is 14 amino acids. In DNA, the CDR3 is TGTGCCAGCCGTATGCGGGGGACCAATCAGCCCCAGCATTTT. Protein sequence: CASRMRGTNQPQHF.

The rearrangement joins TRBV28 to TRBJ2-7; 8 bases agree with TRBD1. The germline CDR1 and CDR2 sequences are MDHEN and SYDVKM. V trimming: 6 bases; J trimming: 6 bases; junction bases outside the gene matches: 10. CDR3 length: 14 amino acids. The CDR3 DNA reads as TGTGCCAGCAGACAGGGGGGCGGAAGGACCGAGCAGTACTTC. The encoded protein is CASRQGGGRTEQYF.

Notes on this clone: Additional DNA sequences in this sample encode the identical CDR3. This chain connects TRBV28 to TRBJ2-1; 11 bases are shared with TRBD2. CDR1 MDHEN and CDR2 SYDVKM come from the germline V gene. The CDR3 contains 16 residues. The J segment lost 4 bases and the V segment lost 6 bases, leaving 8 bases of the junction unmatched. The CDR3 loop reads CASRPAGTSGYNEQFF. For the CDR3, the DNA is TGTGCCAGCAGACCCGCTGGGACTAGCGGATACAATGAGCAGTTCTTC.

The chain links TRBV7-6 to TRBJ2-1, with 14 nucleotides matching TRBD2. CDR1 and CDR2 from the germline V gene are SGHVS and FNYEAQ. The V segment lost 5 bases and the J segment 9 bases; nucleotides outside the gene matches: 6. The CDR3 runs 15 residues. The CDR3, as DNA: TGTGCCAGCAGCCCGGGACTAGCGGGAGTCCGTGAGCAGTTCTTC. This translates into CASSPGLAGVREQFF. Filled out from reference TRBV7-6 and TRBJ2-1, the complete variable domain reads GAGVSQSPRYKVTKRGQDVALRCDPISGHVSLYWYRQALGQGPEFLTYFNYEAQQDKSGLPNDRFSAERPEGSISTLTIQRTEQRDSAMYRCASSPGLAGVREQFFGPGTRLTVL.

This chain links TRBV9 with TRBJ1-6, with TRBD1 identical over 7 bases. J was trimmed by 7 bases and V by 3 bases; bases with no gene match: 4. Germline V gene lookup returns CDR1 SGDLS and CDR2 YYNGEE. This CDR3 spans 14 amino acids. CDR3 in DNA: TGTGCCAGCAGCGGGAGCAGGGGGAATTCACCCCTCCACTTT. Amino acid sequence: CASSGSRGNSPLHF.

The V gene is TRBV7-3, the J gene TRBJ2-5; 9 nucleotides match TRBD2. This CDR3 contains 17 residues. V dropped 5 bases and J dropped 3; count of bases not matched to a gene: 13. Looked up from germline, CDR1 is SGHTA and CDR2 is FQGTGA. The CDR3 loop is CASSPGASGEGEETQYF. As DNA, the CDR3 is TGTGCCAGCAGCCCAGGGGCTAGCGGGGAAGGAGAAGAGACCCAGTACTTC.

The chain carries TRBV9 and TRBJ2-1; D not certain. Germline V gene lookup returns CDR1 SGDLS and CDR2 YYNGEE. V lost 2 bases and J lost 4, with 7 bases in between. This CDR3 has 13 amino acids. CDR3 sequence (DNA): TGTGCCAGCAGCGTCACTAAATACAATGAGCAGTTCTTC. Translated: CASSVTKYNEQFF.

In the case of this clone: A read error may produce the germline difference seen at one junction end. The J gene is TRBJ2-7, the V gene TRBV7-9; possibly TRBD2 for D (8 bases). The germline V gene has CDR1 SEHNR and CDR2 FQNEAQ (reference sequence). The CDR3 is 14 residues long. CDR3 residues: CSSSLAGQTYEQYF. The CDR3 coding sequence is TGTTCCAGCAGCTTAGCGGGACAGACCTACGAGCAGTACTTC.

The gene calls are TRBV7-9 and TRBJ2-1, with TRBD2 matching 8 bases. The junction had 6 bases not matched to a gene; V was cut back by 2 bases and J by 6 bases. Germline V lookup: CDR1 SEHNR, CDR2 FQNEAQ (reference sequence). CDR3 length: 15 residues. CDR3 sequence: CASSLIAGGGNEQFF. As DNA, the CDR3 is TGTGCCAGCAGCTTAATTGCGGGGGGTGGCAATGAGCAGTTCTTC.

The V and J genes are TRBV28 and TRBJ2-2; possibly TRBD1 for D (5 bases). CDR1 and CDR2 from the germline V gene are MDHEN and SYDVKM. The CDR3 loop spans 15 amino acids. V lost 6 bases, J lost 6 bases, and 17 bases lay in between. The CDR3 region is CASSVGRVGPGELFF. The CDR3 DNA is TGTGCCAGCAGCGTCGGCAGGGTCGGGCCCGGGGAGCTGTTTTTT.

This chain connects TRBV2 to TRBJ2-1; a possible D gene is TRBD2 (5 bases). The CDR3 totals 13 residues. CDR1 SNHLY and CDR2 FYNNEI come from the germline V gene. V was pared by 8 bases and J by 8 bases, with 16 bases between. CDR3 protein: CASRGLGRDEQFF. The CDR3 DNA follows: TGTGCCAGCCGGGGTCTCGGGCGGGATGAGCAGTTCTTC.

V and J are TRBV7-8 and TRBJ2-3; TRBD2 matches 15 bases. V dropped 0 bases and J dropped 3; count of bases not matched to a gene: 7. The CDR3 contains 19 residues. Germline V gene data show CDR1 as SGHVS and CDR2 as FQNEAQ. The CDR3 is CASSLARTSGGAWTDTQYF. The CDR3 DNA reads TGTGCCAGCAGCTTAGCTCGGACTAGCGGGGGGGCTTGGACAGATACGCAGTATTTT.

The J gene is TRBJ2-5, the V gene TRBV7-9, with D perhaps TRBD2 (5 bases). The CDR3 has 15 residues. Germline values: CDR1 SEHNR, CDR2 FQNEAQ (reference sequence). The V gene lost 1 base and the J gene lost 2 bases, with 11 bases spanning the gap. The CDR3 DNA is TGTGCCAGCAGCTTAGTGGCTAGCTTTCAAGAGACCCAGTACTTC. It codes for CASSLVASFQETQYF.

The chain combines TRBV6-6 with TRBJ1-2; 7 bases match TRBD1. Trimming at V came to 5 bases and at J to 4 bases, leaving 10 bases not matched to a gene. In germline, CDR1 is MNHNY, CDR2 SVGAGI (reference sequence). The CDR3 is made up of 15 amino acids. In DNA form, the CDR3 reads TGTGCCAGCAGTCTATCGGGACAGCGTTCCTATGGCTACACCTTC. Its translation: CASSLSGQRSYGYTF.

CDR3 coding DNA: TGCGCCAGCAGCTTGGTGACTAGCGGGAGTAGCGAGCAGTACTTC. Amino acids: CASSLVTSGSSEQYF. The genes are TRBV5-1 and TRBJ2-5, with 12 bases that match TRBD2. The J call may not be correct, given that the DNA end is closer to TRBJ2-7. From germline, CDR1 is SGHRS and CDR2 YFSETQ. The length of the CDR3 is 15 residues.

This clone was seen only once. This CDR3 is CASSDGTGHNTWSGNTIYF. CDR3 nucleotide sequence: TGTGCCAGCAGCGATGGGACAGGGCATAACACTTGGTCTGGAAACACCATATATTTT. The chain has TRBV9 and TRBJ1-3; 9 bases are shared with TRBD1. Germline loops: CDR1 SGDLS, CDR2 YYNGEE. The CDR3 length is 19 residues. V shed 3 bases, J shed 1 base, and the junction held 14 bases outside the gene matches.

The J gene is TRBJ2-1, the V gene TRBV28; 11 positions match TRBD2. Germline CDR1 MDHEN, CDR2 SYDVKM. V gave up 6 bases and J gave up 3 bases; unmatched junction bases: 4. The CDR3 totals 15 residues. For the CDR3, the DNA is TGTGCCAGCAGAACTAGCGGGGGCGGCTACAATGAGCAGTTCTTC. Protein product: CASRTSGGGYNEQFF.

J is TRBJ2-2 and V is TRBV2; 7 bases agree with TRBD2. The V segment lost 8 bases and the J segment 5 bases; nucleotides outside the gene matches: 5. The CDR3 is 13 amino acids. Germline CDR1 reads SNHLY; CDR2 reads FYNNEI. The CDR3, as DNA: TGTGCCAGCGGCAGGGAGGGGACCGGGGAGCTGTTTTTT. It yields the protein CASGREGTGELFF.

This chain joins TRBV7-3 and TRBJ1-1, with 8 bases identical to TRBD1. Germline values: CDR1 SGHTA, CDR2 FQGTGA. This CDR3 spans 14 amino acids. Trimming at V came to 5 bases and at J to 1 base, leaving 3 bases not matched to a gene. The CDR3 region is CASSPQGGNTEAFF. CDR3 bases: TGTGCCAGCAGCCCACAGGGGGGGAACACTGAAGCTTTCTTT.